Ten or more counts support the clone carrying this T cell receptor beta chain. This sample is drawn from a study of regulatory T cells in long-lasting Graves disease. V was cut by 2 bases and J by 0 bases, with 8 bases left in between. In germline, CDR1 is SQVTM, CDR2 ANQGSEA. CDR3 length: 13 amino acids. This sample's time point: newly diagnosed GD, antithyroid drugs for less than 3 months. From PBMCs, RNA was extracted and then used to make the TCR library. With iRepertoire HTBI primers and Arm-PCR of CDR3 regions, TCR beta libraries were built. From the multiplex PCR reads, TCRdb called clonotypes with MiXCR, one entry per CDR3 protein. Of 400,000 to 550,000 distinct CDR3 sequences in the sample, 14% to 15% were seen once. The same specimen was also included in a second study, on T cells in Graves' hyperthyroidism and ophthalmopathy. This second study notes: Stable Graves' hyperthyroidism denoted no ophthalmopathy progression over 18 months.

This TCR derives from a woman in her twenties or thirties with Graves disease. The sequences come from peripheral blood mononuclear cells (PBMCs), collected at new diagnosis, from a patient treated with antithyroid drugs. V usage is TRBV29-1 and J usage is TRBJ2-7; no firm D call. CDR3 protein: CSVEQSPSYEQYF. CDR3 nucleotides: TGCAGCGTTGAACAGAGCCCCTCCTACGAGCAGTACTTC.